Below are 6 T cell receptor beta chains sequenced from a single sample in a study of blood T cell repertoires in COVID-19. Profiled with immunoSEQ multiplex PCR; TCRdb holds only in-frame clones, not every one. The top ten clones hold about 1.7% of a sample with hundreds of thousands of clones, 90% of them seen once. The material sequenced was PBMCs or T cells enriched from blood (not recorded which). All receptors come from a woman aged 18-29 years with acute COVID-19.

The chain employs TRBV6-1 and TRBJ2-1; D could derive from TRBD1 or TRBD2 (7 bases each). The germline V gene encodes CDR1 MNHNS and CDR2 SASEGT. This CDR3 spans 17 amino acids. The V end was cut by 6 bases, the J end by 6 bases, with 24 bases between. Here the CDR3 DNA reads TGTGCCAGCAGAGAACAGGGGTCGGGAGGTCGGGGCAATGAGCAGTTCTTC. Its protein product is CASREQGSGGRGNEQFF.

This clone was counted only a few times. This chain uses TRBV6-5 with TRBJ2-1; D might be TRBD1 (6 bases). The CDR3 consists of 12 residues. The V gene lost 5 bases and the J gene lost 10 bases, with 12 bases spanning the gap. The germline CDR1 and CDR2 sequences are MNHEY and SVGAGI. CDR3 in DNA: TGTGCCAGCAGTCATGCAGGGGACGAGCAGTTCTTC. This encodes CASSHAGDEQFF.

The chain is built from TRBV11-2 and TRBJ2-1; 8 bases match TRBD2. V shed 6 bases and J 8 bases; nucleotides not matched to a gene: 12. CDR1 is SGHAT, CDR2 FQNNGV, per germline. The CDR3 length is 15 residues. The CDR3 DNA is TGTGCCAGCAGAGCGGGAGTCGGGGGGGTACATGAGCAGTTCTTC. This translates into CASRAGVGGVHEQFF.

The chain couples TRBV4-1 to TRBJ1-5; D not resolved. The V end lost 0 bases, the J end lost 3 bases, and 6 bases lay between the germline ends. Germline-derived CDR1 and CDR2 are MGHRA and YSYEKL. This CDR3 comprises 14 residues. The CDR3 spells CASSQDKSNQPQHF. The CDR3, as DNA: TGCGCCAGCAGCCAAGATAAATCCAATCAGCCCCAGCATTTT.

The CDR3 is CASSPGGLAGVQETQYF. CDR3 DNA sequence: TGTGCCAGCTCACCCGGTGGACTAGCGGGAGTACAAGAGACCCAGTACTTC. The V call is TRBV18, the J call TRBJ2-5, with 13 bases fitting TRBD2. Germline-derived CDR1 and CDR2 are KGHSH and LQKENI. This CDR3 comprises 17 residues. Trimming removed 3 bases from V and 2 bases from J; junction bases left unmatched: 6.

The chain employs TRBV4-1 and TRBJ1-2; maybe TRBD1 (5 bases). The CDR3 is 15 amino acids. With 4 bases removed from V and 3 bases from J, the gap between germline ends came to 15 bases. Germline-derived CDR1 and CDR2 are MGHRA and YSYEKL. The CDR3 loop is CASSLKFGGDYGYTF. The CDR3 region has the DNA TGCGCCAGCAGCCTTAAATTCGGGGGAGACTATGGCTACACCTTC.